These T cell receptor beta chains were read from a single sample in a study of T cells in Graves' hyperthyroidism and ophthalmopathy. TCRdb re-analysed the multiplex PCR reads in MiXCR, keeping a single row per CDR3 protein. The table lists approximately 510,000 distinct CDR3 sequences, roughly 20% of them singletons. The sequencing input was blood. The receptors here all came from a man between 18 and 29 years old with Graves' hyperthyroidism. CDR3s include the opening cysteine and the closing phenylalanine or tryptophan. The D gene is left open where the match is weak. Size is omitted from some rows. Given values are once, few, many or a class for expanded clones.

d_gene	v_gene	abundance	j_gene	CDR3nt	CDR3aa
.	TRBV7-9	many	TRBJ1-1	TGTGCCAGCAGCTCCCGACCTCAGAACACTGAAGCTTTCTTT	CASSSRPQNTEAFF
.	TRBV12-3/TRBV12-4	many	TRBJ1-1	TGTGCCAGCAGTTTAAGGCCTCTTTGGTACACTGAAGCTTTCTTT	CASSLRPLWYTEAFF
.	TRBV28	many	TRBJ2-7	TGTGCCAGCAGGAGGGGCTACGAGCAGTACTTC	CASRRGYEQYF
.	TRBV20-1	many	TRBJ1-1	TGCAGTGCTAGCCAAATTCGAGGCAGGCTAAACACTGAAGCTTTCTTT	CSASQIRGRLNTEAFF
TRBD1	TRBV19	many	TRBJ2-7	TGTGCCAGTAGTATTGGGACAGGTAACTACGAGCAGTACTTC	CASSIGTGNYEQYF
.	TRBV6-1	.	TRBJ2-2	TGTGCCGCCCAAAGGCAGAGAACGACCGGGGAGCTGTTTTTT	CAAQRQRTTGELFF
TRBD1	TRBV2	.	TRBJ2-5	TGTGCCAGCAGTGACCGGGACAGAGAGACCCAGTACTTC	CASSDRDRETQYF
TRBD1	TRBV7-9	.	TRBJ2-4	TGTGCCACCCGGGACAGTAAAAACATTCAGTACTTC	CATRDSKNIQYF
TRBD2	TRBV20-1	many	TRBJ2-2	TGCAGTGCTAGATTAGCGGGATCTACACCGGGGTTGCTGTTTTTT	CSARLAGSTPGLLFF
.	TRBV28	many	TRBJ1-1	TGTGCCAGCAGTTTAGCGGGCAGAGAAGCTTTCTTT	CASSLAGREAFF
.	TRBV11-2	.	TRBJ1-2	TGTGCCAGCAGCTTAGTCCTTTCCGGGACTACTAACTATGGCTACACCTTC	CASSLVLSGTTNYGYTF
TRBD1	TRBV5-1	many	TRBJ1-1	TGCGCCAGCAGCTCTGGACAGGTCCGGCTGGGAACTGAAGCTTTCTTT	CASSSGQVRLGTEAFF
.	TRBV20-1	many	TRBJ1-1	TGCAGTGCTAGAGATAGGTTAGGGAGGACTGAAGCTTTCTTT	CSARDRLGRTEAFF
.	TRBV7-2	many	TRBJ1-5	TGTGCCAGCAGCTTAGCGGCTAGAGGTCAGCCCCAGCATTTT	CASSLAARGQPQHF
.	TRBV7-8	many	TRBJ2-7	TGTGCCAGCAGCTTAGTTAGACTCCCTTTACGCGAGCAGTACTTC	CASSLVRLPLREQYF
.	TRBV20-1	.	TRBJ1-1	TGCAGTGCTCCTCATCGGGGATACACTGAAGCTTTCTTT	CSAPHRGYTEAFF
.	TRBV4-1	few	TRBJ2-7	TGCGCCAGCAGCCAAGGGGACGGCCGATTCTACGAGCAGTACTTC	CASSQGDGRFYEQYF
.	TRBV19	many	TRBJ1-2	TGTGCCAGTAGTATAGTGGACAGCCCAGACTATGGCTACACCTTC	CASSIVDSPDYGYTF
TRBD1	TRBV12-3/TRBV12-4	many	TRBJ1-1	TGTGCCAGCAGTTTGGACGACAGGGGGCAAACTGAAGCTTTCTTT	CASSLDDRGQTEAFF
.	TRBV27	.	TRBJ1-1	TGTGCCAGCAGTTTGGACCCAGGGATCCACACTGAAGCTTTCTTT	CASSLDPGIHTEAFF
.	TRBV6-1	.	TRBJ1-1	TGTACCAGCAGTGTGGAGGGCTTTGCTGAAGCTTTCTTT	CTSSVEGFAEAFF
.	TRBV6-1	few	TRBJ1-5	TGTGCCAGCAGTGAAATGATCTTAAACAATCAGCCCCAGCATTTT	CASSEMILNNQPQHF
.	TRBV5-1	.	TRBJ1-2	TGCGCCGGACGTTATACTATGGATTCTTATGGCTACACCTTC	CAGRYTMDSYGYTF
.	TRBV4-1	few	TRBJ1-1	TGCGCCAGCAGCCCTAACACAGTGAGCACTGAAGCTTTCTTT	CASSPNTVSTEAFF
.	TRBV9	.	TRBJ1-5	TGTGCCAGCAGCGTGGACAGTAGCAATCAGCCCCAGCATTTT	CASSVDSSNQPQHF
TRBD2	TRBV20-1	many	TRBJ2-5	TGCAGTGCTAGAGATCCGAGCGGGAGTGGGGAGACCCAGTACTTC	CSARDPSGSGETQYF
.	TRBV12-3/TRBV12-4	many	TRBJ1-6	TGTGCCAGCAGTTTGGGGGTCCGGTCACCCCTCCACTTT	CASSLGVRSPLHF
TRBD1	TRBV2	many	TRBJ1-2	TGTGCCAGCAGACCTTGGACAGGGACTAACTATGGCTACACCTTC	CASRPWTGTNYGYTF
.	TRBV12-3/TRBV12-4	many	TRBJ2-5	TGTGCCAGCAGTTCTGGGGGGGCTAGGTTCCAAGAGACCCAGTACTTC	CASSSGGARFQETQYF
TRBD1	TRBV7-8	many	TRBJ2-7	TGTGCCAGCAGCTTGTATGGGACAGGGACCTACGAGCAGTACTTC	CASSLYGTGTYEQYF
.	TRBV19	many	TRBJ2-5	TGTGCCAGTAGTTCCCACCAGGGGGAGACCCAGTACTTC	CASSSHQGETQYF
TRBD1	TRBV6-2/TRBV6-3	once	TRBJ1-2	TGTGCCACGGGGGACAGGGAGAACTATGGCTACACCTTC	CATGDRENYGYTF
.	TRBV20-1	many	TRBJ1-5	TGCAGTGCTGGCCTACTAGGTCAGCCCCAGCATTTT	CSAGLLGQPQHF
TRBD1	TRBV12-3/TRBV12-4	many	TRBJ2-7	TGTGCCAGCAGTGGCACAGGGGGCGAGCAGTACTTC	CASSGTGGEQYF
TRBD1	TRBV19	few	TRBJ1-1	TGTGCCAGTAACCCGACAGGGCGCACTGAAGCTTTCTTT	CASNPTGRTEAFF
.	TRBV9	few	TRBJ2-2	TGTGCCAGCAGCGGGACTTGGAACACCGGGGAGCTGTTTTTT	CASSGTWNTGELFF
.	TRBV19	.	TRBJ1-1	TGTGCCAGCAATTGGCGGGGGGGTGAAGCTTTCTTT	CASNWRGGEAFF
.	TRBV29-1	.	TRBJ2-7	TGCAGCGTTGAAGTAACAGGGAAGCCCTACGAGCAGTACTTC	CSVEVTGKPYEQYF
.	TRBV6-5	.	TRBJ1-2	TGTGCCAGCAGTTCAAACAGGCCAGGCTATGGCTACACCTTC	CASSSNRPGYGYTF
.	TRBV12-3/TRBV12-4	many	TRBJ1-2	TGTGCCAGCAGTCATGGAGTAGATGGCTACACCTTC	CASSHGVDGYTF
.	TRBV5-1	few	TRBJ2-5	TGCGCCAGCAGCTTGGCCGACAGGTCCGACCGCCAAGAGACCCAGTACTTC	CASSLADRSDRQETQYF
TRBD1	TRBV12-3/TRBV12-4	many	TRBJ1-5	TGTGCCAGCGGGACAGGGTCTGGGGATCAGCCCCAGCATTTT	CASGTGSGDQPQHF
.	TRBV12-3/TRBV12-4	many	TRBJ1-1	TGTGCCAGCAGTTTTATCTCAGGAGGGACGATCACTGAAGCTTTCTTT	CASSFISGGTITEAFF
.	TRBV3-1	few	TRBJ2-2	TGTGCCAGCAGCCGTCGGACCTACACCGGGGAGCTGTTTTTT	CASSRRTYTGELFF
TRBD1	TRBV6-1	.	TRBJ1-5	TGTGCCAGCAGTAGCTTACTTGACAGGGGCCAGCCCCAGCATTTT	CASSSLLDRGQPQHF
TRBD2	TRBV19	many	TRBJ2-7	TGTGCCAGTAGTATTACTAGCGGGGGCCCCTACGAGCAGTACTTC	CASSITSGGPYEQYF
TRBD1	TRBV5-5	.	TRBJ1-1	TGTGCCAGCAGCTCAAACCCCGGGACAGGCACTGAAGCTTTCTTT	CASSSNPGTGTEAFF
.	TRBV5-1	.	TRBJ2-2	TGCGCCAGCAGCGGGACCGGGGTTTACACCGGGGAGCTGTTTTTT	CASSGTGVYTGELFF
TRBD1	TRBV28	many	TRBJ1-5	TGTGCCAGCCTCGAGAGGGGGCCCGGTCAGCCCCAGCATTTT	CASLERGPGQPQHF
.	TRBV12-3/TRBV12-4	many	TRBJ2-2	TGTGCCAGCAGTTCGGGATCCTACACCGGGGAGCTGTTTTTT	CASSSGSYTGELFF
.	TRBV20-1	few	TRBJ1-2	TGCAGTGCTAGAGATCCTGGACAAAGTGGCTACACCTTC	CSARDPGQSGYTF
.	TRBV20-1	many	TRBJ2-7	TGCAGTGCTAGACGACCCCAGGGGGAGCAGTACTTC	CSARRPQGEQYF
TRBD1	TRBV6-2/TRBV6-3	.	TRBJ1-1	TGTGCCAGCAGGGACGGACAGGGCAACACTGAAGCTTTCTTT	CASRDGQGNTEAFF
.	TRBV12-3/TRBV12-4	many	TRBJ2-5	TGTGCCAGCAGTCCTGGACGAGGAGAGACCCAGTACTTC	CASSPGRGETQYF
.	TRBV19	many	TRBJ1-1	TGTGCCAGTAGTATGCTTTATCGTGGGGGGAACACTGAAGCTTTCTTT	CASSMLYRGGNTEAFF